Listed below are T cell receptor beta chains from one sample, sequenced in a study of CD8 T cells in ankylosing spondylitis. One entry per CDR3 protein, called by TCRdb with MiXCR from the 5' RACE reads. The data show 100,000 to 150,000 distinct CDR3 sequences, roughly 15% seen once. Sequenced material: blood, either unsorted or a sorted T cell fraction (not recorded which). These receptors were collected from a male donor with ankylosing spondylitis. CDR3s include the opening cysteine and the closing phenylalanine or tryptophan. Each record gives: J gene, D gene, clone size, V gene, CDR3 DNA, CDR3 protein. The D gene is left open where the match is weak. The size entry is marked missing in some rows and otherwise reads once, few, many or a size class.

TRBJ2-1 | TRBD2 | many | TRBV29-1 | TGCAGCGTTGGCGGGAGGTTATACAATGAGCAGTTCTTC | CSVGGRLYNEQFF
TRBJ1-5 | NA | NA | TRBV7-9 | TGTGCCAGCAGCTTCAGGGGATCTCTGCATTTT | CASSFRGSLHF
TRBJ2-7 | NA | many | TRBV27 | TGTGCCAGCAGTTTAGGGACATCGTACGAGCAGTACTTC | CASSLGTSYEQYF
TRBJ2-7 | TRBD1 | few | TRBV6-4 | TGTGCCAGCAGTGACCCATCACGGACAGGGGAGTACGAGCAGTACTTC | CASSDPSRTGEYEQYF
TRBJ2-7 | NA | many | TRBV12-3/TRBV12-4 | TGTGCCAGCAGTTTGACACCTACCCACGAGCAGTACTTC | CASSLTPTHEQYF
TRBJ1-1 | NA | NA | TRBV7-6 | TGTGCCAGCAGCTTAGAACCCTGGAGGGGGGGTTTGAACACTGAAGCTTTCTTT | CASSLEPWRGGLNTEAFF
TRBJ2-5 | NA | NA | TRBV7-2 | TGTGCCAGCAGCTCGTGGTCGGGGACGGGGGAGACCCAGTACTTC | CASSSWSGTGETQYF
TRBJ2-1 | NA | many | TRBV4-2 | TGTGCCAGCAGCCCGACCCCAAACAATGAGCAGTTCTTC | CASSPTPNNEQFF
TRBJ2-7 | TRBD1 | NA | TRBV7-8 | TGTGCCAGCAGCTTAGGGACAGGGGAGTACGAGCAGTACTTC | CASSLGTGEYEQYF
TRBJ2-7 | NA | NA | TRBV15 | TGTGCCACCAGCAGACCCGGGACACCCTACGAGCAGTACTTC | CATSRPGTPYEQYF
TRBJ2-7 | NA | NA | TRBV28 | TGTGCCAGCGTGGCTAGCGCCTCCTACGAGCAGTACTTC | CASVASASYEQYF
TRBJ1-2 | TRBD1 | few | TRBV11-1 | TGTGCCAGCAGCCCTCGTCCCGGGACAGGGCAGGGATCCTATGGCTACACCTTC | CASSPRPGTGQGSYGYTF
TRBJ2-1 | NA | few | TRBV7-9 | TGTGCCAGCAGCCGTGGGGCCTTTGAGCAGTTCTTC | CASSRGAFEQFF
TRBJ1-2 | TRBD1 | NA | TRBV5-5 | TGTGCCAGCAGTCGACAGGGGGCCGGCTACACCTTC | CASSRQGAGYTF
TRBJ2-7 | TRBD2 | few | TRBV14 | TGTGCCAGCAGCCGGACTAGCTACGAGCAGTACTTC | CASSRTSYEQYF
TRBJ2-1 | NA | few | TRBV5-1 | TGCGCCAGCAGCCGGCGCGGGGCTACCCACAATGAGCAGTTCTTC | CASSRRGATHNEQFF
TRBJ2-7 | NA | NA | TRBV10-3 | TGTGCCATCAGTGGCGGGACAATAGCCTACGAGCAGTACTTC | CAISGGTIAYEQYF
TRBJ2-7 | TRBD2 | NA | TRBV27 | TGTGCCAGCAGTATTGGGACTAGCGGACTCGAGCAGTACTTC | CASSIGTSGLEQYF
TRBJ2-3 | NA | many | TRBV15 | TGTGCCACCAGCAGAGCAACAGCCTCAGATACGCAGTATTTT | CATSRATASDTQYF
TRBJ1-1 | NA | NA | TRBV7-3 | TGTGCCAGCAGCGAGGGTGCTGAAGCTTTCTTT | CASSEGAEAFF
TRBJ2-7 | NA | few | TRBV12-3/TRBV12-4 | TGTGCCAGCAGTTTGTCAGGATACTACGAGCAGTACTTC | CASSLSGYYEQYF
TRBJ1-1 | NA | NA | TRBV6-1 | TGTGCCAGCAGCCCGGGCGATATTGGGACTGAAGCTTTCTTT | CASSPGDIGTEAFF
TRBJ2-1 | TRBD2 | many | TRBV5-6 | TGTGCCAGCAGCTTGGAGGCGGGAGTGCAGTTCTTC | CASSLEAGVQFF
TRBJ1-4 | NA | few | TRBV7-6 | TGTGCCAGCAGCTTAGCGGCCTCCGGGACAACTAATGAAAAACTGTTTTTT | CASSLAASGTTNEKLFF
TRBJ1-5 | TRBD1 | many | TRBV27 | TGTGCCAGTAGACCGGGGACAGGATCCAATCAGCCCCAGCATTTT | CASRPGTGSNQPQHF
TRBJ1-1 | NA | NA | TRBV14 | TGTGCCAGCAGCCAAACCCCAGAAGGGTTCACTGAAGCTTTCTTT | CASSQTPEGFTEAFF
TRBJ1-2 | NA | NA | TRBV29-1 | TGCAGCGTTGATTATGTGGACCTAGTAGTAAATGGCTACACCTTC | CSVDYVDLVVNGYTF
TRBJ2-3 | TRBD2 | few | TRBV24-1 | TGTGCCACCAGTGAGGCCGGACTAGCGGGGACCACAGATACGCAGTATTTT | CATSEAGLAGTTDTQYF
TRBJ2-1 | NA | few | TRBV11-2 | TGTGCCAGCAGCCCAGTCAGTGGTCCGACTGAGCAGTTCTTC | CASSPVSGPTEQFF
TRBJ2-3 | TRBD2 | NA | TRBV19 | TGTGCCAGTACCGCCGGGACTAGCGGTACACTTAGCACAGATACGCAGTATTTT | CASTAGTSGTLSTDTQYF
TRBJ2-2 | NA | NA | TRBV30 | TGTGCCCACTTACCTAACACCGGGGAGCTGTTTTTT | CAHLPNTGELFF
TRBJ2-7 | TRBD2 | NA | TRBV13 | TGTGCCAGCAGCAATACCGGGACTAGTCCCTACGAGCAGTACTTC | CASSNTGTSPYEQYF